This TCR beta chain was captured by sequencing in a study of blood T cell repertoires in COVID-19. Study overall: From the United States, Italy and Spain came samples of acute and convalescent COVID-19. In each case, the material was cDNA or gDNA derived from T cells, B-cell-depleted T cells, or PBMCs.

Assay used: immunoSEQ multiplex PCR; TCRdb lists only in-frame clones, some missing. This sample carries about 330,000 clones, 87% of them seen once, and the ten largest clones take around 10%. The CDR3 sequence is 16 residues long. V shed 7 bases, J shed 5 bases, and the junction held 11 bases outside the gene matches. Germline V gives CDR1 LNHDA, CDR2 SQIVND (reference sequence). V usage is TRBV19 and J usage is TRBJ2-3, with 11 bases aligning to TRBD2. Input material: peripheral blood. The sequence derives from a man aged 30 to 45 with COVID-19, enrolled during active disease. The DNA for the CDR3 is TGTGCCAGTACCAAGAAGGGACTAGCGGCTATAGATACGCAGTATTTT. It yields the protein CASTKKGLAAIDTQYF.